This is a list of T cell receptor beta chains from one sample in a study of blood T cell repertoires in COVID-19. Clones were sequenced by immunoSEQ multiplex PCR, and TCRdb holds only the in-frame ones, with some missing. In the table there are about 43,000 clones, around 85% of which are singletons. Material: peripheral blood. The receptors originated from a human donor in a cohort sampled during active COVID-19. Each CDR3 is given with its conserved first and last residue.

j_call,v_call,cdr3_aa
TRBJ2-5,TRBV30,CAGGSLTGVVETQYF
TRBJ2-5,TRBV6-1,CASSEATSYQETQYF
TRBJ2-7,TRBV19,CAKPRTRREQYF
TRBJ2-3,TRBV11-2,CASSLTRSVHTQYF
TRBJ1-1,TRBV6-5,CASRRGRTEAFF
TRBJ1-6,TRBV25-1,CASGTDILNSPLHF
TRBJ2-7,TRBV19,CASSIQGSPYYEQYF
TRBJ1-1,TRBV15,CATSRGRNTEAFF
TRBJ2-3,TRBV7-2,CASSGGATDTQYF
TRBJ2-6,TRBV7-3,CASSSVRGLGGANVLTF
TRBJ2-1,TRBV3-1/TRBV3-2,CASSQGSRAYNEQFF
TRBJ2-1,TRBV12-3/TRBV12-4,CASSPPTRNEQFF
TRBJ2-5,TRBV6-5,CASSPGLGSETQYF
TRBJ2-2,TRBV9,CASSDRGGDTNTGELFF
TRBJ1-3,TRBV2,CASSEGQGPGNTIYF
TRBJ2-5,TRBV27,CASSTGLGGETQYF
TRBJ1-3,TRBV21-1,CASSLRDRETGNTIYF
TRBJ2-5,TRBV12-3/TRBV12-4,CASSREKTQYF
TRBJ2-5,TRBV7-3,CASSLTATLGQETQYF
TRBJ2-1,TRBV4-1,CASSQGLAQKNEQFF
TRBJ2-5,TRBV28,CASSLHRAQETQYF
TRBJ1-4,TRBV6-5,CASSSTGNMDEKLFF
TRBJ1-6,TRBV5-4,CASSFGQGDSPLHF
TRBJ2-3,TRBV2,CASSEVSRSGDTQYF
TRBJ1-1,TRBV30,CAWRGIGVAFF
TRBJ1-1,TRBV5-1,CASSLTGGTPEAFF
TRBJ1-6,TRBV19,CASSIQGASPLHF
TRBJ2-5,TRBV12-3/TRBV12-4,CASSKGQQETQYF
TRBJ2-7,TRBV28,CASSLPTGGKNEQYF
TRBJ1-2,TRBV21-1,CASSMARKDRNYGYTF
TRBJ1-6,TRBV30,CAWSVPTGPHSPLHF
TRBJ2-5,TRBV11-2,CASSLPSGGETQYF
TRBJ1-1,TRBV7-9,CASSSGQENTEAFF
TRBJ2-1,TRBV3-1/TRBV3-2,CASSPTQPLVSYNEQFF
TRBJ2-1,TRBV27,CASSLYPGEQFF
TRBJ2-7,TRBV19,CASSRGQGASHEQYF
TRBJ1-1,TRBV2,CASTGQGGYFF
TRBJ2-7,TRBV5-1,CASSPGTVLYDGQYF
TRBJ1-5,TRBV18,CASSSRGRENNQPQHF
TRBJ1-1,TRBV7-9,CASSFGQGVNTEAFF
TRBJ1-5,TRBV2,CASSLGTGGNSNQPQHF
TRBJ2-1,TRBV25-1,CASSGQGLGSYNEQFF
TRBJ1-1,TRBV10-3,CAISGDRFEAFF